This entry describes one TCR beta chain. Its antigen is not identified. Using immunoSEQ multiplex PCR, the repertoire was profiled, and TCRdb retains in-frame clones only, with some absent. This table holds about 77,000 clones, roughly 98% found once. The data were taken from a study of Tregs in tolerant kidney transplant recipients. For the study at large: Mixed chimerism was transient after nonmyeloablative marrow transplants from related graft donors. Study results and limitations: Biological reproducibility was not directly addressed in this study. Findings come from small patient numbers and require larger validation.

Unstimulated Tregs (CD4+CD25+CD127-) and CD4+CD25- non-Tregs were sorted from PBMCs. This sample comprised CD4+ T cells from blood, obtained before the transplant. The TCR sequence derives from a human donor who received a combined kidney and bone marrow transplant.

CDR3 sequence (DNA): TGTGCCAGCAGTTACAGGCAGGGTTACGAGCAGTACTTC. Translated: CASSYRQGYEQYF. The chain has TRBV6-5 and TRBJ2-7, with a weak D call TRBD1 (5 bases). With 2 bases removed from V and 4 bases from J, the gap between germline ends came to 9 bases. In germline, CDR1 is MNHEY, CDR2 SVGAGI. This CDR3 has 13 amino acids.